A single T cell receptor (beta chain) is shown here with its context. Data came from immunoSEQ multiplex PCR; TCRdb stores just in-frame clones and leaves some out. The sample contains a few hundred thousand clones, around 86% of which appear only once. This record belongs to a study of blood T cell repertoires in COVID-19. Study details: Italy, Spain and the United States were the sources of the convalescent and acute COVID-19 samples. T cells, B-cell-depleted T cells, or PBMCs provided the cDNA or gDNA that served as material.

J lost 7 bases, V lost 3 bases, and 8 bases had no gene match. The CDR3 sequence is 14 residues long. Germline V gene sequence: CDR1 SGHNT, CDR2 YYREEE (reference sequence). Participant ages covered roughly 18 to 90 years across 24 US areas. Which cohort a participant joined came from the clinical history participants gave. This receptor was obtained from a woman aged 40 to 50 with acute COVID-19. The sequenced material came from PBMCs or T cells enriched from blood (not recorded which). This chain uses TRBV5-4 with TRBJ1-2; 8 bases agree with TRBD1. DNA of the CDR3: TGTGCCAGCAGCTCCGACAGGGGTTGGTTTGGCTACACCTTC. It yields the protein CASSSDRGWFGYTF.